A selection of T cell receptor beta chains follows, all from one sample in a study of CD8+ T cells in alopecia areata. The repertoire was sequenced with immunoSEQ multiplex PCR; TCRdb's copy has only in-frame clones and lacks some. The data hold about 110,000 clones, with 45% to 60% observed a single time. Specimen: NKG2D-low CD8+ T cells sorted from blood. These receptors were collected from a human donor with alopecia areata. Both conserved end residues are part of each CDR3. D genes are given only for firm matches. Not all rows give a size; the values are once, few, many and, for expanded clones, a class.

CASSQVPGQGNEKLFF TGCGCCAGCAGCCAAGTACCGGGACAGGGGAATGAAAAACTGTTTTTT TRBV4-1 . TRBJ1-4 TRBD1
CAWSYLGGKNEQFF TGTGCCTGGAGTTACCTCGGAGGGAAAAATGAGCAGTTCTTC TRBV30 few TRBJ2-1 .
CSARQGKAGELFF TGCAGCGCTCGACAGGGTAAAGCCGGGGAGCTGTTTTTT TRBV29-1 . TRBJ2-2 TRBD1
CASRRQGLSYEQYF TGTGCCAGCAGAAGACAGGGCCTCTCCTACGAGCAGTACTTC TRBV28 few TRBJ2-7 TRBD1
CAGGGGIPDTQYF TGTGCCGGGGGAGGTGGGATTCCAGATACGCAGTATTTT TRBV6-6 . TRBJ2-3 .
CASSIRVYGTEAFF TGCGCCAGCAGCATCAGGGTTTACGGGACTGAAGCTTTCTTT TRBV5-1 . TRBJ1-1 .
CASSHGTVATSTDTQYF TGTGCCAGCAGCCACGGGACGGTGGCCACTAGCACAGATACGCAGTATTTT TRBV13 once TRBJ2-3 .
CASSLWDGTYEQYF TGTGCCAGCAGCTTATGGGACGGAACCTACGAGCAGTACTTC TRBV5-6 . TRBJ2-7 .
CASKSAYRGPRGYTF TGCGCCAGCAAATCCGCTTACAGGGGACCGAGGGGCTACACCTTC TRBV23-1 . TRBJ1-2 TRBD1
CASSLTGSGTQYF TGTGCCAGCAGCTTAACGGGTTCGGGGACCCAGTACTTC TRBV7-3 few TRBJ2-5 .
CAISAGGGREQETQYF TGTGCCATCAGTGCCGGGGGCGGGAGAGAGCAAGAGACCCAGTACTTC TRBV10-3 . TRBJ2-5 .
CASSTSGRMEAFF TGTGCCAGCAGCACGTCCGGGAGAATGGAAGCTTTCTTT TRBV13 . TRBJ1-1 .
CASSVGDSPVYEQYF TGTGCCAGCAGCGTAGGGGACTCGCCGGTCTACGAGCAGTACTTC TRBV9 . TRBJ2-7 .
CASSQPGLAGEGKNIQYF TGCGCCAGCAGCCAACCGGGACTAGCGGGAGAAGGGAAAAACATTCAGTACTTC TRBV4-1 many TRBJ2-4 TRBD2
CASSRQGGYGYTF TGTGCCAGCAGCAGACAGGGGGGCTATGGCTACACCTTC TRBV27 . TRBJ1-2 TRBD1